This T cell receptor (beta chain) originates from a study of blood T cell repertoires in COVID-19. The V end lost 4 bases, the J end lost 1 base, and 7 bases lay between the germline ends. Germline CDR1 and CDR2: MNHEY and SVGAGI. CDR3 length equals 13 residues. The data were produced by immunoSEQ multiplex PCR, yet TCRdb's version contains in-frame clones alone and is incomplete. The sample yields some 200,000 clones, 85% to 90% seen once. The clonotype originates from a woman aged 80 or over in a cohort sampled during active or convalescent COVID-19. Material for sequencing was peripheral blood. This chain links TRBV6-5 with TRBJ1-2; the D gene is possibly TRBD1 (5 bases). The CDR3 nucleotides are TGTGCCAGCAGTTCGCAGGGTAACTATGGCTACACCTTC. Translating it yields CASSSQGNYGYTF.